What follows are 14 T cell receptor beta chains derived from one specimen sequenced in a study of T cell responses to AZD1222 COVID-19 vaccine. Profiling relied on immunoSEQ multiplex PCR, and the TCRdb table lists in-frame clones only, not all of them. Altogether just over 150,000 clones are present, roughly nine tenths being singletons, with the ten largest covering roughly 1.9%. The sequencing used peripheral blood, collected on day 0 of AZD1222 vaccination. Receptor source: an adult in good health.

This chain's CDR3 is CASSQVPSGTYEQYF. In DNA, the CDR3 is TGCGCCAGCAGCCAAGTCCCTAGCGGAACCTACGAGCAGTACTTC. This rearrangement joins TRBV4-3 to TRBJ2-7; 7 bases fit TRBD2. CDR3 length: 15 residues. Germline CDR1 LGHNA, CDR2 YSLEER. V was pared by 1 base and J by 2 bases, with 5 bases of the junction left unmatched.

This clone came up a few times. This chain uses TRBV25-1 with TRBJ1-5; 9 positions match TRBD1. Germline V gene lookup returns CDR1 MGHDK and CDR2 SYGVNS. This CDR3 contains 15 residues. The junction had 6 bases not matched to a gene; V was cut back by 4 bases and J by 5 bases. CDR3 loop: CASSATGGRDQPQHF. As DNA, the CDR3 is TGTGCCAGCAGTGCCACAGGGGGCAGGGATCAGCCCCAGCATTTT.

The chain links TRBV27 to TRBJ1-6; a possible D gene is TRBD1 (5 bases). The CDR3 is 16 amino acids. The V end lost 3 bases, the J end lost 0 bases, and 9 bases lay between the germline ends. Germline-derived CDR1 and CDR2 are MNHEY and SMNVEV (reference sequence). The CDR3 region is CASSLGRSSYNSPLHF. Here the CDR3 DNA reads TGTGCCAGCAGTTTGGGGCGGAGCTCCTATAATTCACCCCTCCACTTT.

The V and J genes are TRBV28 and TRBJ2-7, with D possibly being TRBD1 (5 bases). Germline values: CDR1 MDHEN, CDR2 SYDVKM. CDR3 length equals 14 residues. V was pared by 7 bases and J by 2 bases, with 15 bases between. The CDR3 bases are TGTGCCAGCAAAAGAACAGGCCCTACCTACGAGCAGTACTTC. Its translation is CASKRTGPTYEQYF.

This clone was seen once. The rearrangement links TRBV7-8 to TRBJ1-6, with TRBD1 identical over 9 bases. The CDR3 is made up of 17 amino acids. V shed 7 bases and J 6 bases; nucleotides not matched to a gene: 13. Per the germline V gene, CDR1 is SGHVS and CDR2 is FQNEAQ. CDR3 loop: CASNQPKGQGINSPLHF. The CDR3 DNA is TGTGCCAGCAACCAACCCAAGGGACAGGGAATTAATTCACCCCTCCACTTT.

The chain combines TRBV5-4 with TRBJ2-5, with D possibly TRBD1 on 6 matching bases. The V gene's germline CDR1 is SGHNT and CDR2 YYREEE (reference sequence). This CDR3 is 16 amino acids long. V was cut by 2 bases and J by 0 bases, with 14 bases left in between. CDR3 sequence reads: CASSFNPGHHQETQYF. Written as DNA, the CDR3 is TGTGCCAGCAGCTTCAACCCGGGACACCACCAAGAGACCCAGTACTTC.

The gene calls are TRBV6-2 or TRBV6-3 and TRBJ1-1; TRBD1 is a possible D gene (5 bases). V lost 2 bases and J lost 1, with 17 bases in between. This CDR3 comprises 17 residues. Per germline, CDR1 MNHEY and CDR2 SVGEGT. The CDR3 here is CASSYPRRAGGNTEAFF. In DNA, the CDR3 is TGTGCCAGCAGTTACCCGAGAAGAGCCGGGGGGAACACTGAAGCTTTCTTT.

CDR3 sequence (DNA): TGTGCCAGCAGACAATTTCTCCAAGACACCTTC. Translated, it gives CASRQFLQDTF. The chain has TRBV28 and TRBJ1-2; no firm D call. Germline V lookup: CDR1 MDHEN, CDR2 SYDVKM. This CDR3 is built from 11 residues. V gave up 6 bases and J gave up 12 bases, with 14 bases separating them.

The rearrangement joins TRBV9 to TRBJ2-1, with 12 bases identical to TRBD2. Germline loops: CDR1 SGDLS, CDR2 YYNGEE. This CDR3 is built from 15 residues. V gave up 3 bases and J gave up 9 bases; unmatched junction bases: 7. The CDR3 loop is CASSAGLAGLREQFF. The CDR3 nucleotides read TGTGCCAGCAGCGCAGGACTAGCGGGACTGCGTGAGCAGTTCTTC.

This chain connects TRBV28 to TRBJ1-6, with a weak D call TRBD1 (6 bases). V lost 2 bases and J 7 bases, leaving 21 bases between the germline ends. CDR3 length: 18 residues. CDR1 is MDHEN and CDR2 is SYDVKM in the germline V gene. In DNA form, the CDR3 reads TGTGCCAGCAGTTTACCACAGGGAGGAAGGCGTCAGAATTCACCCCTCCACTTT. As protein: CASSLPQGGRRQNSPLHF.

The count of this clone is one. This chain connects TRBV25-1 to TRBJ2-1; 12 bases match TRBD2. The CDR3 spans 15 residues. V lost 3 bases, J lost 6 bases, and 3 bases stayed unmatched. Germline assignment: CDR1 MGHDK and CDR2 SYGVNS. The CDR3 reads CASSEGLAGPNEQFF. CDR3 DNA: TGTGCCAGCAGTGAGGGACTAGCGGGCCCCAATGAGCAGTTCTTC.

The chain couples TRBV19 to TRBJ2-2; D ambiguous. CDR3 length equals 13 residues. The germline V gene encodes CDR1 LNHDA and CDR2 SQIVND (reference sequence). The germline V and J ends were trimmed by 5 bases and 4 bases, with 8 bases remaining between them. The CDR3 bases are TGTGCCAGTAGTTTTACGGGCACCGGGGAGCTGTTTTTT. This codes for CASSFTGTGELFF.

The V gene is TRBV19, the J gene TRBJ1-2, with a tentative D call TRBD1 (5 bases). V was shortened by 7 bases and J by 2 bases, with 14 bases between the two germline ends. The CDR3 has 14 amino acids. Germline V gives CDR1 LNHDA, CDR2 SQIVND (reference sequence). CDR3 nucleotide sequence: TGTGCCAGTACCTGGGGCGATACAAACTATGGCTACACCTTC. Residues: CASTWGDTNYGYTF. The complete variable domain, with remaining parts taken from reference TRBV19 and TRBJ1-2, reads DGGITQSPKYLFRKEGQNVTLSCEQNLNHDAMYWYRQDPGQGLRLIYYSQIVNDFQKGDIAEGYSVSREKKESFPLTVTSAQKNPTAFYLCASTWGDTNYGYTFGSGTRLTVV.

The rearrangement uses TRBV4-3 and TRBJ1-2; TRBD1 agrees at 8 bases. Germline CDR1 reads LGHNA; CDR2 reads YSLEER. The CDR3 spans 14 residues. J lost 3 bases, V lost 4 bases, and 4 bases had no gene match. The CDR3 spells CASSRMDRDYGYTF. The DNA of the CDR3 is TGCGCCAGCAGCCGGATGGACAGGGACTATGGCTACACCTTC.